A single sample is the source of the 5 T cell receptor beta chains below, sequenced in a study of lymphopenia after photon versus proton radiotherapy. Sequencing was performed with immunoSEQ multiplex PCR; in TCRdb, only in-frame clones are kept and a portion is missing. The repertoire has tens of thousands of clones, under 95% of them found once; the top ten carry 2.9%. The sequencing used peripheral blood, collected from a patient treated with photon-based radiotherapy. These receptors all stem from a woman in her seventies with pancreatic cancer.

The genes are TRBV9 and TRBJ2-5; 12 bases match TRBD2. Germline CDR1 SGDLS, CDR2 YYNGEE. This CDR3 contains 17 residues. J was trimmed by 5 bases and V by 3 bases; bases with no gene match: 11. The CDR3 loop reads CASSAPTTSGRGETQYF. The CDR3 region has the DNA TGTGCCAGCAGCGCCCCGACGACTAGCGGGAGAGGCGAGACCCAGTACTTC.

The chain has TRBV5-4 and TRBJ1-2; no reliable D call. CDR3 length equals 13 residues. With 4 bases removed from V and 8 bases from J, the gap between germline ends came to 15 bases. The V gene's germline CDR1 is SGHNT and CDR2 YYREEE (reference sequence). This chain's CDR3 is CASSRQGREGYTF. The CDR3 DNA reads TGTGCCAGCAGCCGGCAAGGGCGGGAAGGCTACACCTTC. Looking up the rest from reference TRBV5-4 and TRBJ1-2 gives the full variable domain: ETGVTQSPTHLIKTRGQQVTLRCSSQSGHNTVSWYQQALGQGPQFIFQYYREEENGRGNFPPRFSGLQFPNYSSELNVNALELDDSALYLCASSRQGREGYTFGSGTRLTVV.

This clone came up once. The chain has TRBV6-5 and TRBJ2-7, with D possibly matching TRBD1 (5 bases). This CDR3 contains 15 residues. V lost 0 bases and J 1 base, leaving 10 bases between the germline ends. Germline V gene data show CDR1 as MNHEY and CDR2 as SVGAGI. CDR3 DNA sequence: TGTGCCAGCAGTTACTCGGGCAGGGCTTCCTACGAGCAGTACTTC. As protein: CASSYSGRASYEQYF.

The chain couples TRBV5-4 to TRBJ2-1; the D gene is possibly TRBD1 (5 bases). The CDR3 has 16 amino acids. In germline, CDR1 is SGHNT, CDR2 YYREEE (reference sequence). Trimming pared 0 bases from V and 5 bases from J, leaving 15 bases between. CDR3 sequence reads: CASSLGGAVVNNEQFF. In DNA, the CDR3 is TGTGCCAGCAGCTTGGGGGGCGCGGTGGTTAACAATGAGCAGTTCTTC.

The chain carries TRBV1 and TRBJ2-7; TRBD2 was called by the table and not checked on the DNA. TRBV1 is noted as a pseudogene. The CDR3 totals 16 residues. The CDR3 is CTSTRAQREDSYEQYF. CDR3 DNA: TGCACCAGCACCCGAGCCCAGCGGGAGGATTCCTACGAGCAGTACTTC.